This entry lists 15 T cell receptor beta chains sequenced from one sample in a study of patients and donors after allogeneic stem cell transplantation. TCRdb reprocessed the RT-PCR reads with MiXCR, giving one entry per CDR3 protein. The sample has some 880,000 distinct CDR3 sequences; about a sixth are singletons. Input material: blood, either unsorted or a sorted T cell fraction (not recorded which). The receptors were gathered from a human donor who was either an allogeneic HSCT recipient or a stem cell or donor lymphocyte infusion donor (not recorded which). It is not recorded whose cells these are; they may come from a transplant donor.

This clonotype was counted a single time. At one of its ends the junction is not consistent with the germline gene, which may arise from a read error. The CDR3 nucleotides are TGTGCTAGCAGCTTAGCCCTAGCGGGGGGGCCGCTGGCAGATACGCAGTATTTT. Translation: CASSLALAGGPLADTQYF. This chain links TRBV7-7 with TRBJ2-3; 12 nucleotides align to TRBD2. The CDR3 runs to 18 residues. Germline values: CDR1 SSHAT, CDR2 FNYEAQ (reference sequence).

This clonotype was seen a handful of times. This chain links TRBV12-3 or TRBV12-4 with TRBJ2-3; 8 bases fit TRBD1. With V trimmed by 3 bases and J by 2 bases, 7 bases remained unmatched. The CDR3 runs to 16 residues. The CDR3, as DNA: TGTGCCAGCAGTTTCGGGCAGGGGGCTGTCACAGATACGCAGTATTTT. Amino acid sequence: CASSFGQGAVTDTQYF.

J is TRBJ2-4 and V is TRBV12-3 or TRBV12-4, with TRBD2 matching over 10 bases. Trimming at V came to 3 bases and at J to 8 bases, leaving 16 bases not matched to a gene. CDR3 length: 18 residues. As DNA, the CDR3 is TGTGCCAGCAGTTTTTTGGCTAGCGGGAGTCTGGGTGAGGACATTCAGTACTTC. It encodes CASSFLASGSLGEDIQYF.

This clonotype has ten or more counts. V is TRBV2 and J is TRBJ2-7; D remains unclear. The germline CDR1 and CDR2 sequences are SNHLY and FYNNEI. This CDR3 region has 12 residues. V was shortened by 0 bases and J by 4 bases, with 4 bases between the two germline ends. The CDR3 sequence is CASSEAGYEQYF. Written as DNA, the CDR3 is TGTGCCAGCAGTGAAGCAGGGTACGAGCAGTACTTC.

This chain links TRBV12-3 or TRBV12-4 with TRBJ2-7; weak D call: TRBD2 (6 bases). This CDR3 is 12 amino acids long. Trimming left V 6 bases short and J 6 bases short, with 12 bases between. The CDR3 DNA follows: TGTGCCAGCAGCCGGGGGAGATTCGAGCAGTACTTC. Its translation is CASSRGRFEQYF.

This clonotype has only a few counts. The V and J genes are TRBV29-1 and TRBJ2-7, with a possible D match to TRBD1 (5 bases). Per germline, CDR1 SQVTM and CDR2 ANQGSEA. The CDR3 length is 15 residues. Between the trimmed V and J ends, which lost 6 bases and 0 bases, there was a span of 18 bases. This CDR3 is CSVAAATGSSYEQYF. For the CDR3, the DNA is TGCAGCGTCGCCGCCGCTACAGGAAGCTCCTACGAGCAGTACTTC.

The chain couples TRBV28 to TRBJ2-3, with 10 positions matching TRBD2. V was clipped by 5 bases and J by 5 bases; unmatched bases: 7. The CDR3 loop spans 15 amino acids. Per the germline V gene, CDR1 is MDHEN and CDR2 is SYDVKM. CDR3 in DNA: TGTGCCAGCAGTGAAAGCGGGAGGGCCATAGATACGCAGTATTTT. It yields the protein CASSESGRAIDTQYF.

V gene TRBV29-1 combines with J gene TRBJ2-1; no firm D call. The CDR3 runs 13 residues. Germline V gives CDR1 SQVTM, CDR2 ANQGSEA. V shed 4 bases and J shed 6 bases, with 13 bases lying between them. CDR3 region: CSVGGSEFNEQFF. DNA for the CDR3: TGCAGCGTTGGCGGCTCAGAGTTCAATGAGCAGTTCTTC.

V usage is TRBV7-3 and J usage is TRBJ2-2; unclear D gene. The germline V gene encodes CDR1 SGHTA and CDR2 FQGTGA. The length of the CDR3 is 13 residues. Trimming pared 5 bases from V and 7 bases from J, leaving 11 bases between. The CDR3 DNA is TGTGCCAGCAGCGCCTTAGGGCACGGGGAGCTGTTTTTT. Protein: CASSALGHGELFF. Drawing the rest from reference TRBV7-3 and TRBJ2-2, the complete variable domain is GAGVSQTPSNKVTEKGKYVELRCDPISGHTALYWYRQSLGQGPEFLIYFQGTGAADDSGLPNDRFFAVRPEGSVSTLKIQRTERGDSAVYLCASSALGHGELFFGEGSRLTVL.

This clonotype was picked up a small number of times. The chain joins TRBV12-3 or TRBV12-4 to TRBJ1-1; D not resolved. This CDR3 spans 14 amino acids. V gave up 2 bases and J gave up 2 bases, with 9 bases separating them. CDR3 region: CASSLPRLNTEAFF. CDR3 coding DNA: TGTGCCAGCAGTTTACCTAGGTTAAACACTGAAGCTTTCTTT.

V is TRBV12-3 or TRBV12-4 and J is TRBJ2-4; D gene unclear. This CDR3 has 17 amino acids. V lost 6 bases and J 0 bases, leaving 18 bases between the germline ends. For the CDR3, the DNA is TGTGCCAGCAGGTCAACCCAACAACTCGGAGCCAAAAACATTCAGTACTTC. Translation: CASRSTQQLGAKNIQYF.

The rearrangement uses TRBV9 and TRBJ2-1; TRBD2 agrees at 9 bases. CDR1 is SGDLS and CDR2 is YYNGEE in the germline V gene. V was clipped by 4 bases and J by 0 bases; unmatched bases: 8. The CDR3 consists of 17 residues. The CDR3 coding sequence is TGTGCCAGCAGCCCCCGGGGTAGCGGGAGCTCCTACAATGAGCAGTTCTTC. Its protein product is CASSPRGSGSSYNEQFF.

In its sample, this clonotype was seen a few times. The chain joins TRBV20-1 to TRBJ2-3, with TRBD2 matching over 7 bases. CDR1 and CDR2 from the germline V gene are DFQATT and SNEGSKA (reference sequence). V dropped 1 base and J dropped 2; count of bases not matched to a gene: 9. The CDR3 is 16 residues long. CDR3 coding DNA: TGCAGTGCTAGAGTTTGGCGGGAGCTGACCACAGATACGCAGTATTTT. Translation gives CSARVWRELTTDTQYF.

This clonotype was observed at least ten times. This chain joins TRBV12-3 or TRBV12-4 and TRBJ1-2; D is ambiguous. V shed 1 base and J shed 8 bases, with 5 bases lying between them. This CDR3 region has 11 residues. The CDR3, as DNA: TGTGCCAGCAGTTTAGTTGGGGGCTACACCTTC. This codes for CASSLVGGYTF.

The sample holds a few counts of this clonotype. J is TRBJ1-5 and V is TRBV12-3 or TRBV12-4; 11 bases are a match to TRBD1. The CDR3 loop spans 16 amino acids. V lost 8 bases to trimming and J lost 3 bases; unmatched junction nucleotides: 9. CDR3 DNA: TGTGCCAGCCTGGACAGGGGGCGCGGGGACAATCAGCCCCAGCATTTT. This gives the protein CASLDRGRGDNQPQHF.